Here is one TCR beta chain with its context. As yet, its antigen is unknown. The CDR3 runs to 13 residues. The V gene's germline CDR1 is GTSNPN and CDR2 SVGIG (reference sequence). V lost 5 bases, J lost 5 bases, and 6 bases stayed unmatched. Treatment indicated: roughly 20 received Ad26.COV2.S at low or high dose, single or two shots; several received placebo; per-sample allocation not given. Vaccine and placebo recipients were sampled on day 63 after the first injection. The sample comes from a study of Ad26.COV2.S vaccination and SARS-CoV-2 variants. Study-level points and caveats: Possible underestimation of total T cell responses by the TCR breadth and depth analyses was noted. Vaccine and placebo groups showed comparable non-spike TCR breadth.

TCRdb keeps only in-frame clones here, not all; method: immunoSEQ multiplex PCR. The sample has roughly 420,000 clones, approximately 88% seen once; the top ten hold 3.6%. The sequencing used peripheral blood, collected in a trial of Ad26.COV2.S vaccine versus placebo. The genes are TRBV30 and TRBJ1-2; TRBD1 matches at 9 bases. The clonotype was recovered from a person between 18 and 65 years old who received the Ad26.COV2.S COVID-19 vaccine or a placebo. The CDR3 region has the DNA TGTGCCTGGGGCCCCGGGACAGGGTATGGCTACACCTTC. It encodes CAWGPGTGYGYTF.